The rows below give T cell receptor beta chains drawn from one sample of a study of blood T cell repertoires in COVID-19. TCRdb's copy holds only in-frame clones and misses some; the assay was immunoSEQ multiplex PCR. The sample records about 400,000 clones, more than 75% being singletons. Specimen: PBMCs or T cells enriched from blood (not recorded which). These receptors all stem from a woman aged 30 to 39 with acute COVID-19. CDR3s include the opening cysteine and the closing phenylalanine or tryptophan. D genes are given only for firm matches. Size is stated for part of the rows, as once, few or many counts, or as a class when the clone is expanded.

TRBV19,.,TRBJ1-1,.,TGTGCCACCCAAGATGGGGGCGCGGGCACTGAAGCTTTCTTT,CATQDGGAGTEAFF
TRBV30,TRBD2,TRBJ2-2,.,TGTGCCTGGAGTGTAGCGGGGGGGAACACCGGGGAGCTGTTTTTT,CAWSVAGGNTGELFF
TRBV4-1,.,TRBJ2-3,.,TGCGCCAGCAGCACGGTAGTGGTGGATACGCAGTATTTT,CASSTVVVDTQYF
TRBV9,TRBD2,TRBJ2-1,.,TGTGCCAGCAGCGTAGCCAGCGGGGGGGCACATGAGCAGTTCTTC,CASSVASGGAHEQFF
TRBV7-9,.,TRBJ1-1,.,TGTGCCAGCAGCTTAGGAGAGAACACTGAAGCTTTCTTT,CASSLGENTEAFF
TRBV9,.,TRBJ1-2,.,TGTGCCAGCAGCCTGAGGGGGGGTTATGGCTACACCTTC,CASSLRGGYGYTF
TRBV27,.,TRBJ2-3,.,TGTGCCAGCACTCCCGGTCCGTCCACAGATACGCAGTATTTT,CASTPGPSTDTQYF
TRBV4-3,.,TRBJ2-3,.,TGCGCCAGCAGCCAGGACTCAACAGGCACAGATACGCAGTATTTT,CASSQDSTGTDTQYF
TRBV7-9,.,TRBJ1-6,.,TGTGCCAGCAGCCTCCCCAATTCACCCCTCCACTTT,CASSLPNSPLHF
TRBV7-3,TRBD1,TRBJ2-7,once,TGTGCCAGCAGCTTAAGGACAGGGGGCGAGCAGTACTTC,CASSLRTGGEQYF
TRBV20-1,.,TRBJ2-7,.,TGCAGTGCTAGTAATGCCCAGGGTAACTACGAGCAGTACTTC,CSASNAQGNYEQYF
TRBV24-1,.,TRBJ2-7,.,TGTGCCACCAGTTTGGCCAGGGGACACGAGCAGTACTTC,CATSLARGHEQYF
TRBV5-6,.,TRBJ1-1,.,TGTGCCAGCAGTCTTGTGAACACTGAAGCTTTCTTT,CASSLVNTEAFF
TRBV5-1,.,TRBJ2-4,.,TGCGCCACCGACAGGGCCAAAAACATTCAGTACTTC,CATDRAKNIQYF
TRBV28,.,TRBJ1-1,.,TGTGCCAGCAGGGCCGGGGGGACGAACACTGAAGCTTTCTTT,CASRAGGTNTEAFF
TRBV5-5,.,TRBJ2-2,.,TGTGCCAGCAGCTTTTTCTCCGGGGAGCTGTTTTTT,CASSFFSGELFF
TRBV4-1,TRBD2,TRBJ2-3,.,TGCGCCAGCAGCCCGGGAGGCCTCACAGATACGCAGTATTTT,CASSPGGLTDTQYF
TRBV4-1,TRBD1,TRBJ2-1,.,TGCGCCAGCAGCCCACCGGGGACAGCATACAATGAGCAGTTCTTC,CASSPPGTAYNEQFF
TRBV24-1,TRBD1,TRBJ1-2,.,TGTGCCACCAGTGATTCCGGGACAGCTCTGTATGGCTACACCTTC,CATSDSGTALYGYTF
TRBV5-5,TRBD1,TRBJ2-1,once,TGTGCCAGCAGCTTGGTCGGGACAGGGCACAATGAGCAGTTCTTC,CASSLVGTGHNEQFF
TRBV10-3,.,TRBJ2-3,once,TGTGCCATCAGTGAGAAGGCGGGCCGGGATACGCAGTATTTT,CAISEKAGRDTQYF
TRBV9,.,TRBJ1-2,.,TGTGCCAGCAGCCCCGTCGACAGGAACTATGGCTACACCTTC,CASSPVDRNYGYTF
TRBV10-1,TRBD1,TRBJ1-2,.,TGCGCCAGCAGTGAGAAAACTGTGGGACAGGGATCTGGCTACACCTTC,CASSEKTVGQGSGYTF
TRBV20-1,TRBD2,TRBJ2-7,.,TGCAGTGCTAGTCCCCGGCGGGGGGGCTACGAGCAGTACTTC,CSASPRRGGYEQYF
TRBV9,TRBD1,TRBJ1-4,.,TGTGCCAGCAGCCCGCGACAGGGAGCATCTAATGAAAAACTGTTTTTT,CASSPRQGASNEKLFF
TRBV18,.,TRBJ2-1,.,TGTGCCAGCTCACCTTGGGGCAGTGTGGGGGGAAGCTCCTACAATGAGCAGTTCTTC,CASSPWGSVGGSSYNEQFF
TRBV25-1,.,TRBJ2-5,.,TGTGCCAGCAGGGACAGTCTTGAGACCCAGTACTTC,CASRDSLETQYF
TRBV5-1,.,TRBJ1-4,few,TGCGCCAGCAGCACCGCGGACCAGGGGCGGAAGGAAAAACTGTTTTTT,CASSTADQGRKEKLFF
TRBV30,.,TRBJ1-1,.,TGTGCCTGGAGTTTGGGTGGGGGGGGCACTGAAGCTTTCTTT,CAWSLGGGGTEAFF
TRBV7-9,TRBD1,TRBJ1-4,.,TGTGCCAGCAGCTTATCCACAGGGGGCGGTGAAAAACTGTTTTTT,CASSLSTGGGEKLFF
TRBV25-1,TRBD2,TRBJ2-3,.,TGTGCCAGCCAATTAGTAGCGGGGGTGGCAGATACGCAGTATTTT,CASQLVAGVADTQYF
TRBV4-1,.,TRBJ1-6,.,TGCGCCAGCAGCCAGCAAAAGGGGGGGATGGCACCCCTCCACTTT,CASSQQKGGMAPLHF